This T cell receptor (beta chain) was obtained from a study of CD8 T cells in ankylosing spondylitis. TCRdb used MiXCR to reprocess the 5' RACE reads, holding one entry per CDR3 protein. The sample lists more than 600,000 distinct CDR3 sequences, around 19% occurring once. Study findings and constraints: Within ankylosing spondylitis blood, a TCR beta motif made up of several highly homologous variants appeared to be characteristic.

Germline values: CDR1 LGHDT, CDR2 YNNKEL (reference sequence). CDR3 length: 16 amino acids. Between the trimmed V and J ends, which lost 1 base and 1 base, there was a span of 14 bases. About this clonotype: Its cognate antigen is unknown.

The sample consisted of blood, either unsorted or a sorted T cell fraction (not recorded which). This TCR derives from a male donor with ankylosing spondylitis. The chain carries TRBV3-1 and TRBJ2-7; D uncertain. In DNA form, the CDR3 reads TGTGCCAGCAGCCAAGGACCGGCATTGCCTTCCTACGAGCAGTACTTC. Protein product: CASSQGPALPSYEQYF.